This T cell receptor (beta chain) was identified in a study of cytomegalovirus exposure and HLA in healthy donors. The wider study: A subsequent analysis reported that the approximately 120 validation repertoires were produced on the same platform that had also been used for the roughly 670 first-cohort repertoires.

The CDR3 extends over 13 amino acids. Germline CDR1 and CDR2: LGHNA and YSLEER. In the case of this clone: One end of the junction does not line up with germline, which may come from a read error.

Some clones are missing from TCRdb's copy, which holds only in-frame ones; the method was immunoSEQ multiplex PCR. The sample has fewer than 130,000 clones, roughly 90% seen once. Sequenced: PBMCs. This receptor was taken from a woman aged 25 to 45 in good health and CMV-seropositive. The chain employs TRBV4-3 and TRBJ2-7; D uncertain. The DNA of the CDR3 is TGCGTCAGCAGCATAATACGAGCCTCCGAGCAGTACTTC. Encoded protein: CVSSIIRASEQYF.